A selection of T cell receptor beta chains follows, all from one sample in a study of T cells in Graves' hyperthyroidism and ophthalmopathy. A single record per CDR3 protein comes from TCRdb applying MiXCR to the multiplex PCR reads. The repertoire holds hundreds of thousands of distinct CDR3 sequences, with about 45% as singletons. Sample: peripheral blood or thyroid tissue (not recorded which). These receptors all come from an adult man with Graves' disease, either hyperthyroidism or ophthalmopathy (not recorded which). CDR3s include the opening cysteine and the closing phenylalanine or tryptophan. A D gene is named only where the DNA matches it firmly. Not all rows give a size; the values are once, few, many and, for expanded clones, a class.

.	TRBV11-2	few	TRBJ1-1	TGTGCCAGCAGCTTAACCTTTTTCGCGAACACTGAAGCTTTCTTT	CASSLTFFANTEAFF
TRBD1	TRBV7-2	many	TRBJ1-6	TGTGCCAGCAGCCTCGGGACAGGGAGTACACCCCTCCACTTT	CASSLGTGSTPLHF
.	TRBV7-2	.	TRBJ2-7	TGTGCCAGCAGTCGGGGGACACCCAGCTCCTACGAGCAGTACTTC	CASSRGTPSSYEQYF
.	TRBV20-1	few	TRBJ1-1	TGCAGTGCTAGCCCAGGGGTTACTGAAGCTTTCTTT	CSASPGVTEAFF
.	TRBV2	many	TRBJ1-3	TGTGCCAGCAGGGGGAATAGCGTTCAAGACACCATATATTTT	CASRGNSVQDTIYF
TRBD1	TRBV9	few	TRBJ1-1	TGTGCCAGCAGCGTCGGGACAGGGCGACGGGCTGAAGCTTTCTTT	CASSVGTGRRAEAFF
.	TRBV7-9	.	TRBJ1-4	TGTGCCAGCAGCTTCGAGGGGAATAATGAAAAACTGTTTTTT	CASSFEGNNEKLFF
TRBD1	TRBV29-1	few	TRBJ2-2	TGCAGCGTGGCCGGGACAGGGGAAACCGGGGAGCTGTTTTTT	CSVAGTGETGELFF
TRBD1	TRBV10-3	many	TRBJ2-7	TGTGCCATCACCTCACAGGGGGACATCTCCTACGAGCAGTACTTC	CAITSQGDISYEQYF
TRBD1	TRBV6-6	many	TRBJ2-7	TGTGCCAGCAAGGGACAGGTCACCTACGAGCAGTACTTC	CASKGQVTYEQYF
TRBD1	TRBV10-3	.	TRBJ2-7	TGTGCCAGCAGCCCAACAGGGGAGAGCTCCTACGAGCAGTACTTC	CASSPTGESSYEQYF
.	TRBV7-8	.	TRBJ2-7	TGTGCCAGCTCACGACAGGAACTCTACGAGCAGTACTTC	CASSRQELYEQYF
.	TRBV2	once	TRBJ1-1	TGTGCCAGCAGTTACAACCCGAACAGGGAGGGGATGAACACTGAAGCTTTCTTT	CASSYNPNREGMNTEAFF
.	TRBV15	many	TRBJ1-1	TGTGCCACCAGCCACTTCCCTGGCACTGAAGCTTTCTTT	CATSHFPGTEAFF
.	TRBV20-1	.	TRBJ2-2	TGCAGTGCTACCGGGACAGGGGAGCTGTTTTTT	CSATGTGELFF
.	TRBV27	few	TRBJ1-2	TGTGCCAGCAGCCCACGAGGTAATGGCTACACCTTC	CASSPRGNGYTF
.	TRBV2	.	TRBJ1-5	TGTGCCAGCAGCCCCGGTACCGAAACTCGAGTTAGCAATCAGCCCCAGCATTTT	CASSPGTETRVSNQPQHF
.	TRBV20-1	.	TRBJ2-7	TGCAGTGCTAGAGGTCCAGGAGGGCTATACAAGCAGTACTTC	CSARGPGGLYKQYF
TRBD1	TRBV9	.	TRBJ1-2	TGTGCCAGCAGCGCCACAGGGGGCCCTGGCTATGGCTACACCTTC	CASSATGGPGYGYTF
.	TRBV13	few	TRBJ1-2	TGTGCCAGCACCCAAGGGACCGGGGCCTATGGCTACACCTTC	CASTQGTGAYGYTF
.	TRBV2	.	TRBJ1-6	.	CASSYGTEGYEQYFGPGSPLHF
.	TRBV7-9	.	TRBJ1-1	TGTGCCAGCAGCTTCAGGGGCGAGGAGGATGAAGCTTTCTTT	CASSFRGEEDEAFF
TRBD1	TRBV29-1	.	TRBJ1-3	TGCAGCGTTGTCCGGACAGGGGGACGGTATGGCTACACCATATATTTT	CSVVRTGGRYGYTIYF
.	TRBV7-9	many	TRBJ2-7	TGTGCCAGCAGCACCGGGACGGCGGACGAGCAGTACTTC	CASSTGTADEQYF
TRBD1	TRBV19	few	TRBJ1-5	TGTGCCAGTAGTGGGACAGGGGGGCATCAGCCCCAGCATTTT	CASSGTGGHQPQHF
TRBD1	TRBV12-3/TRBV12-4	.	TRBJ1-2	TGTGCCAGCCTCCCAGAGGGACAGCACTATGGCTACACCTTC	CASLPEGQHYGYTF
.	TRBV24-1	.	TRBJ1-2	TGTGCCACCAGTGGCAACGGCAGGGCCTATGGCTACACCTTC	CATSGNGRAYGYTF
TRBD1	TRBV20-1	.	TRBJ1-4	TGCAGTGCTTCCTTGACAGGGGTCGAAAAACTGTTTTTT	CSASLTGVEKLFF
TRBD1	TRBV15	few	TRBJ1-1	TGTGCCACCAGCAGAGATCCCCGGGACAGGCCAAACACTGAAGCTTTCTTT	CATSRDPRDRPNTEAFF
TRBD1	TRBV10-3	many	TRBJ1-1	TGTGCCATCAGCGACAGGGGCCACACTGAAGCTTTCTTT	CAISDRGHTEAFF
.	TRBV12-3/TRBV12-4	.	TRBJ1-2	TGTGCCACCTCCCTGCTGGGGGCCGACTATGGCTACACCTTC	CATSLLGADYGYTF
.	TRBV7-2	few	TRBJ1-5	TGTGCCAGCAGCTTAGAGGTAATCTCAGGGAATAGCAATCAGCCCCAGCATTTT	CASSLEVISGNSNQPQHF
TRBD1	TRBV5-1	.	TRBJ2-5	TGTGCCAGCAGCCAAGAGGGGGCAGGGGTGGAAGAGACCCAGTACTTC	CASSQEGAGVEETQYF
.	TRBV10-3	.	TRBJ2-5	TGTGCCATCAATGCGGGGCGGGAGACCCAGTACTTC	CAINAGRETQYF
.	TRBV10-3	many	TRBJ1-5	TGTGCCATCAGCGAGACCACCTCCAATCAGCCCCAGCATTTT	CAISETTSNQPQHF
TRBD1	TRBV2	.	TRBJ1-5	TGTGCCAGCAGTGCGGTAGGGACAGGGACCAATCAGCCCCAGCATTTT	CASSAVGTGTNQPQHF
.	TRBV19	.	TRBJ2-2	TGTGCCAGTAGTATCCGGGACTGGACGAACACCGGGGAGCTGTTTTTT	CASSIRDWTNTGELFF
TRBD2	TRBV20-1	few	TRBJ2-5	TGCAGTGCTAGAAAGGCCAAGGCTAGCGGGCTACAAGAGACCCAGTACTTC	CSARKAKASGLQETQYF
TRBD1	TRBV10-3	.	TRBJ1-2	TGTGCCATCAGAGGACAGGGGGTTGCTGGCTACACCTTC	CAIRGQGVAGYTF
.	TRBV15	.	TRBJ2-6	TGTGCCACCGAGGGGCGCGGGGCCAACGTCCTGACTTTC	CATEGRGANVLTF
TRBD1	TRBV7-9	.	TRBJ1-2	TGTGCCAGCAGCTTCTCCGGGACAGGGTATAACTATGGCTACACCTTC	CASSFSGTGYNYGYTF
.	TRBV7-9	many	TRBJ1-5	TGTGCCAGCAGCTTAGTGGAGAATCAGCCCCAGCATTTT	CASSLVENQPQHF
.	TRBV11-2	.	TRBJ2-3	TGTGCCAGCAGCTTGATGAGCAGGACCCCCACAGATACGCAGTATTTT	CASSLMSRTPTDTQYF
TRBD2	TRBV20-1	.	TRBJ2-5	TGCAGTGCTTCTAAGGGACTAGCGGGAGTAGAGACCCAGTACTTC	CSASKGLAGVETQYF
.	TRBV29-1	many	TRBJ1-1	TGCAGCGTTAAAACTCAGGGGACTGAAGCTTTCTTT	CSVKTQGTEAFF
TRBD1	TRBV20-1	.	TRBJ1-1	TGCAGTGCTAGAGAGGGCAGGGGGCGCTGGACTGAAGCTTTCTTT	CSAREGRGRWTEAFF
.	TRBV24-1	.	TRBJ1-2	TGTGCCACCAGTGCTTCCGAAGGGGGAACGAACTATGGCTACACCTTC	CATSASEGGTNYGYTF
.	TRBV4-2	.	TRBJ2-2	TGTGCCAGCAGCCAAGATCGCAGGGGTTGGGAGCTGTTTTTT	CASSQDRRGWELFF
.	TRBV16	.	TRBJ1-4	TGTGCCAGCAGCCAGTTGTTGTGGGAAAAACTGTTTTTT	CASSQLLWEKLFF
.	TRBV2	many	TRBJ1-4	TGTGCCAGCAGTGAGGGCAGGGGAGTGCAGAAACTGTTTTTT	CASSEGRGVQKLFF